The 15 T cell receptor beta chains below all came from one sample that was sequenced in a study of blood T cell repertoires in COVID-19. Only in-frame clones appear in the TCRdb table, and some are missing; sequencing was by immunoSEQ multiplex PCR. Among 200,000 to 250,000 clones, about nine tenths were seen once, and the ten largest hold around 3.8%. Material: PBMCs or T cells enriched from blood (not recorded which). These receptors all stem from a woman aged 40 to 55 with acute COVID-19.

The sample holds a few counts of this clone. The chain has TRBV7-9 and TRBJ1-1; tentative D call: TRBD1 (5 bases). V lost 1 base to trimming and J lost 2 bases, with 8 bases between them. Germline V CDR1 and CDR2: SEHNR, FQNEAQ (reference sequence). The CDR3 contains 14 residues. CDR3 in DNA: TGTGCCAGCAGCTTAGAGGGGCTTAACACTGAAGCTTTCTTT. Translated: CASSLEGLNTEAFF.

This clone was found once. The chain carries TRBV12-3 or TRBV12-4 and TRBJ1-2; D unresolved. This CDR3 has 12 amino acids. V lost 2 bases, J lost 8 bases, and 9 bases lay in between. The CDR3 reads CASSLKKQGYTF. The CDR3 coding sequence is TGTGCCAGCAGTTTAAAGAAACAAGGCTACACCTTC.

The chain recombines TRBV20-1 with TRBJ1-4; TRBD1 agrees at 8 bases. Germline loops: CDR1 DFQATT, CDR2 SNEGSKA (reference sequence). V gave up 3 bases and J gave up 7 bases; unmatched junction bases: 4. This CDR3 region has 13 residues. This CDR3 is CSASTGGVEKLFF. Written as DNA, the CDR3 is TGCAGTGCTAGTACAGGGGGAGTTGAAAAACTGTTTTTT.

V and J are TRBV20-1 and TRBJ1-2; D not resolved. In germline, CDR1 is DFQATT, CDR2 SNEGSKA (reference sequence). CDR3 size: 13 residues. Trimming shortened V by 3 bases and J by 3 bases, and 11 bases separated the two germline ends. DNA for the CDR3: TGCAGTGCTAGTACAGAGCAGGACTATGGCTACACCTTC. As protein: CSASTEQDYGYTF.

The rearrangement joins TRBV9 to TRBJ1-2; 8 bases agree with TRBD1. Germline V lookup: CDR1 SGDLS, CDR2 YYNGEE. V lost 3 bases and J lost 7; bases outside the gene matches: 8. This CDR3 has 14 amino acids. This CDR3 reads CASSEDRGSVGYTF. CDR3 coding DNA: TGTGCCAGCAGCGAAGACAGGGGATCAGTTGGCTACACCTTC.

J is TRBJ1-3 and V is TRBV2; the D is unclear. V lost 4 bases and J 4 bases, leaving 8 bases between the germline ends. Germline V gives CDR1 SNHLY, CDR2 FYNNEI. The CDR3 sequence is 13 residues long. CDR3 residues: CASSGWPGNTIYF. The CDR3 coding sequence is TGTGCCAGCAGTGGTTGGCCCGGAAACACCATATATTTT.

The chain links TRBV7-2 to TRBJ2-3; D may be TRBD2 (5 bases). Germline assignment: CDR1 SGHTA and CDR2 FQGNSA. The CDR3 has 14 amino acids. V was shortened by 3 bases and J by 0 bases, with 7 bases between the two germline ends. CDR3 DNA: TGTGCCAGCAGCTTTGAGGGAAGCACAGATACGCAGTATTTT. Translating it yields CASSFEGSTDTQYF. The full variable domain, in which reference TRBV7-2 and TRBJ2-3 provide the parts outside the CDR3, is GAGVSQSPSNKVTEKGKDVELRCDPISGHTALYWYRQSLGQGLEFLIYFQGNSAPDKSGLPSDRFSAERTGGSVSTLTIQRTQQEDSAVYLCASSFEGSTDTQYFGPGTRLTVL.

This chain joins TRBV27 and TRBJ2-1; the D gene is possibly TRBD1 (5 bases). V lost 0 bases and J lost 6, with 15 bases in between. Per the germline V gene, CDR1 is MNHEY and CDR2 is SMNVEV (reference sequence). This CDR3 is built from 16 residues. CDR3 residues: CASSLSIGVTLNEQFF. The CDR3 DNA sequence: TGTGCCAGCAGTTTATCGATAGGGGTGACGCTCAATGAGCAGTTCTTC.

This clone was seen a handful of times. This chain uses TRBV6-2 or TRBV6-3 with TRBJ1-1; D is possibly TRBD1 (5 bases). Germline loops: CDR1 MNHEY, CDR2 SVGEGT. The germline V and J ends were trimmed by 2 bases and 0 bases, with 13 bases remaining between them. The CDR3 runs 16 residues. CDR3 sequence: CASSYRGRILNTEAFF. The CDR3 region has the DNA TGTGCCAGCAGTTACAGGGGCCGGATCTTGAACACTGAAGCTTTCTTT.

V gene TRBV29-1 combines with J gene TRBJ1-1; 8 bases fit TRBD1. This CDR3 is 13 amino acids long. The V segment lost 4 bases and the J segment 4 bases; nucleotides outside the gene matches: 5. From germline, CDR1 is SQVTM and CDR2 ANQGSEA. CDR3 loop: CSVARGQGTEAFF. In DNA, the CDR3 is TGCAGCGTTGCTCGCGGACAGGGCACTGAAGCTTTCTTT.

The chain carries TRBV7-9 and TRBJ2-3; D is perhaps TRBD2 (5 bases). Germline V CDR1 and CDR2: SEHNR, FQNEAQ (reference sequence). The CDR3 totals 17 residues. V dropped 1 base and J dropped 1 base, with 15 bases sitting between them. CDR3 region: CASSLGGASIGTDTQYF. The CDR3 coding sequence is TGTGCCAGCAGCTTAGGGGGAGCTAGCATTGGCACAGATACGCAGTATTTT.

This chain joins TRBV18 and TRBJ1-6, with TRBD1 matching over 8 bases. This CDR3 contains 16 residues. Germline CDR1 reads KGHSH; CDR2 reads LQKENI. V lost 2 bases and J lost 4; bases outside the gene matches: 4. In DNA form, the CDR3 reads TGTGCCAGCTCACCATTGGGGACAGGTTATAATTCACCCCTCCACTTT. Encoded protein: CASSPLGTGYNSPLHF.

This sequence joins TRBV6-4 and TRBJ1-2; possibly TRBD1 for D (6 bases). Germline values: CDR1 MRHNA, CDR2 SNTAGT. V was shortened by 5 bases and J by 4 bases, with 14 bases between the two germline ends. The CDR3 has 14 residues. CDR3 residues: CASSPQGQGYGYTF. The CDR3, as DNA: TGTGCCAGCAGTCCCCAGGGGCAAGGCTATGGCTACACCTTC.

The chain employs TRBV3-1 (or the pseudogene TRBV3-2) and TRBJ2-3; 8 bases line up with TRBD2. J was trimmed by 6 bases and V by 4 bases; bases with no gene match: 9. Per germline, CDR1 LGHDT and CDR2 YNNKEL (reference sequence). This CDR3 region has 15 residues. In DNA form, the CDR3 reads TGTGCCAGCAGCCCTCGGGCGGGGGGCGACGATACGCAGTATTTT. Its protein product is CASSPRAGGDDTQYF.

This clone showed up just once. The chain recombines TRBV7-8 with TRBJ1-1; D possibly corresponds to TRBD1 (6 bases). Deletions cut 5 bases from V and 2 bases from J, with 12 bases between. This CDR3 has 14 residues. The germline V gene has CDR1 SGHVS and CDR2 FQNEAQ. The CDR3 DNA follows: TGTGCCAGCAGCCTACGGACAGAAAACACTGAAGCTTTCTTT. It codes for CASSLRTENTEAFF.